This TCR delta chain was obtained from a study of gamma-delta T cells after stem cell transplantation. TCRdb re-called clones from the RT-PCR reads using CATT. This table holds around 7,800 delta-chain clones, roughly 15% found once. By sample fraction, this clone is medium-sized. J gave up 4 bases and V 2 bases, and 30 bases lay outside the gene matches. Per germline, CDR1 TSWWSYY and CDR2 QGS. There are 25 residues in the CDR3. The chain carries TRDV1 and TRDJ2, with 11 bases that match TRDD3. This clonotype originated in a human donor. It is not recorded whose cells these are; they may come from a transplant donor. Sequencing was performed on gamma-delta T cells. The CDR3 DNA sequence: TGTGCTCTTGGGGAATGGACGCGGGGATTCCTACCCTCCCAGTACTGGGGGATAGGGACAGCACAACTCTTCTTT. The encoded protein is CALGEWTRGFLPSQYWGIGTAQLFF.